The clone carrying this T cell receptor (beta chain) showed up just a few times. Its antigen is unknown. The sample belongs to a study of liver allograft versus peripheral blood T cells. Study background: Transplanted-liver and recipient peripheral blood T cell receptor repertoires were compared. Study conclusions and caveats: Inside liver allografts, T cell receptor repertoires reportedly diverged from the repertoires found in peripheral blood.

TCRdb called the reads again in MiXCR, with one record for every CDR3 protein. The profile shows 6,200 or so distinct CDR3 sequences, about 18% of them singletons. This TCR was sampled from a human patient who had a liver transplant. Some T cells may be provided by the graft donor.

The CDR3 here is CASSLAAAGSSQPQHF. CDR3 sequence (DNA): TGTGCCAGCAGTTTAGCGGCGGCAGGGTCGAGTCAGCCCCAGCATTTT. The V and J genes are TRBV12-3 or TRBV12-4 and TRBJ1-5, with D perhaps TRBD1 (5 bases). V was cut by 0 bases and J by 6 bases, with 15 bases left in between. This CDR3 is 16 amino acids long.